Below are 10 T cell receptor beta chains sequenced from a single sample in a study of blood T cell repertoires in COVID-19. Method: immunoSEQ multiplex PCR; TCRdb's copy keeps in-frame clones and lacks some. The sample gives 55,000 to 95,000 clones, 81% of which show up once; about 20% is in the top ten. Source material: peripheral blood. All receptors derive from a woman in her 70s with acute or convalescent COVID-19.

The CDR3 coding sequence is TGCAGCGTTGCGTCCTCGGCCGTCCATAGTTCGACAGGGGGCTACTACGAGCAGTACTTC. This sequence encodes CSVASSAVHSSTGGYYEQYF. V usage is TRBV29-1 and J usage is TRBJ2-7, with 10 nucleotides matching TRBD1. V lost 4 bases to trimming and J lost 3 bases; unmatched junction nucleotides: 24. CDR1 is SQVTM, CDR2 ANQGSEA, per germline. This CDR3 comprises 20 residues.

This chain connects TRBV14 to TRBJ2-2; weak D call: TRBD1 (6 bases). V was pared by 6 bases and J by 0 bases, with 11 bases between. From germline, CDR1 is SGHDN and CDR2 FVKESK. This CDR3 is built from 15 residues. The CDR3 coding sequence is TGTGCCAGCAGACCCGGGACAACGAACACCGGGGAGCTGTTTTTT. Protein sequence: CASRPGTTNTGELFF.

The J gene is TRBJ1-2, the V gene TRBV5-4; 7 bases fit TRBD1. Germline-derived CDR1 and CDR2 are SGHNT and YYREEE (reference sequence). This CDR3 spans 15 amino acids. V dropped 2 bases and J dropped 5; count of bases not matched to a gene: 9. CDR3 sequence: CASSFGDRLRYGYTF. The CDR3 DNA is TGTGCCAGCAGCTTTGGGGACAGACTTCGATATGGCTACACCTTC.

The V gene is TRBV9, the J gene TRBJ2-2; 8 bases are shared with TRBD1. This CDR3 is 15 amino acids long. V gave up 5 bases and J gave up 0 bases; unmatched junction bases: 3. Germline CDR1 reads SGDLS; CDR2 reads YYNGEE. CDR3 sequence (DNA): TGTGCCAGCAGAGAACAGGGGGCGAACACCGGGGAGCTGTTTTTT. It yields the protein CASREQGANTGELFF.

The rearrangement links TRBV5-4 to TRBJ1-1; D unclear. V shed 2 bases and J shed 3 bases, with 20 bases lying between them. The CDR3 has 17 amino acids. Germline lookup yields CDR1 SGHNT and CDR2 YYREEE (reference sequence). CDR3 protein: CASSFLLSPGWDTEAFF. CDR3 coding DNA: TGTGCCAGCAGCTTCTTATTAAGCCCGGGATGGGACACTGAAGCTTTCTTT. Full variable domain (rest looked up from reference TRBV5-4 and TRBJ1-1): ETGVTQSPTHLIKTRGQQVTLRCSSQSGHNTVSWYQQALGQGPQFIFQYYREEENGRGNFPPRFSGLQFPNYSSELNVNALELDDSALYLCASSFLLSPGWDTEAFFGQGTRLTVV.

J is TRBJ2-3 and V is TRBV27, with D possibly matching TRBD2 (6 bases). V was pared by 2 bases and J by 1 base, with 13 bases between. The CDR3 is made up of 16 amino acids. Germline assignment: CDR1 MNHEY and CDR2 SMNVEV (reference sequence). The CDR3 DNA follows: TGTGCCAGCAGTTTAGGGACTGGGCGACGCACAGATACGCAGTATTTT. Translating gives CASSLGTGRRTDTQYF.

The chain is built from TRBV5-1 and TRBJ2-2, with D perhaps TRBD2 (6 bases). This CDR3 contains 16 residues. Trimming cost V 6 bases and J 0 bases, with 15 bases left between them. Germline CDR1 and CDR2: SGHRS and YFSETQ. Written as DNA, the CDR3 is TGCGCCAGCACCCAGTGGGGGGATTCGAACACCGGGGAGCTGTTTTTT. Encoded protein: CASTQWGDSNTGELFF. The whole variable domain, filled in from reference TRBV5-1 and TRBJ2-2, reads KAGVTQTPRYLIKTRGQQVTLSCSPISGHRSVSWYQQTPGQGLQFLFEYFSETQRNKGNFPGRFSGRQFSNSRSEMNVSTLELGDSALYLCASTQWGDSNTGELFFGEGSRLTVL.

J is TRBJ1-4 and V is TRBV3-1 (or the pseudogene TRBV3-2); the D gene is possibly TRBD1 (5 bases). Looked up from germline, CDR1 is LGHDT and CDR2 is YNNKEL (reference sequence). The V end lost 1 base, the J end lost 3 bases, and 6 bases lay between the germline ends. The CDR3 runs to 14 residues. The CDR3 sequence is CASSQGGANEKLFF. Here the CDR3 DNA reads TGTGCCAGCAGCCAAGGGGGCGCTAATGAAAAACTGTTTTTT.

The V gene is TRBV28, the J gene TRBJ2-7; a weak D match, TRBD2 (6 bases). The ends were cut back, 7 bases at V and 4 bases at J, with 17 bases in the middle. Germline CDR1 reads MDHEN; CDR2 reads SYDVKM. The CDR3 sequence is 14 residues long. This CDR3 is CASIRAGRAYEQYF. DNA for the CDR3: TGTGCCAGCATCCGGGCGGGGCGCGCGTACGAGCAGTACTTC.

V gene TRBV12-3 or TRBV12-4 combines with J gene TRBJ2-1, with 8 bases lining up with TRBD2. The V gene end was trimmed by 10 bases and the J gene end by 7 bases; junction bases not matched to a gene: 6. The length of the CDR3 is 12 residues. The CDR3 nucleotides read TGTGCCATAAATAGCGGGAAAAATGAGCAGTTCTTC. As protein: CAINSGKNEQFF.